Below are 23 T cell receptor beta chains sequenced from a single sample in a study of blood T cells in healthy people across ages. Together with a sample-barcoded 5' primer, a J-beta primer mix was included in a second PCR lasting 7 to 11 cycles. TCRdb reprocessed the 5' RACE reads with MiXCR, giving one entry per CDR3 protein. In the table there are 650,000 to 1,000,000 distinct CDR3 sequences, around 36% of which are singletons. The material sequenced was blood. The receptors shown here come from a man aged 18 to 30 in good health.

This clonotype showed up just a few times. This chain links TRBV3-1 with TRBJ2-7; a weak D match, TRBD1 (6 bases). V shed 2 bases and J shed 6 bases, with 26 bases lying between them. Germline V CDR1 and CDR2: LGHDT, YNNKEL (reference sequence). This CDR3 comprises 18 residues. The CDR3 coding sequence is TGTGCCAGCAGCCAACGCCATCTTCAGGGGATGGGGGTCGGCGAGCAGTACTTC. As protein: CASSQRHLQGMGVGEQYF.

This rearrangement joins TRBV20-1 to TRBJ1-2; D gene ambiguous. The CDR3 covers 15 residues. The germline V gene encodes CDR1 DFQATT and CDR2 SNEGSKA (reference sequence). Trimming pared 1 base from V and 3 bases from J, leaving 15 bases between. CDR3: CSARARRFEDYGYTF. CDR3 sequence (DNA): TGCAGTGCTAGAGCTAGACGGTTCGAGGACTATGGCTACACCTTC.

This clonotype showed up just a few times. The chain links TRBV2 to TRBJ2-5; unclear D gene. Trimming shortened V by 8 bases and J by 0 bases, and 7 bases separated the two germline ends. Germline V gene lookup returns CDR1 SNHLY and CDR2 FYNNEI. CDR3 length: 12 amino acids. CDR3 amino acids: CASCQDQETQYF. CDR3 DNA sequence: TGTGCCAGCTGCCAGGACCAAGAGACCCAGTACTTC.

The J gene is TRBJ1-1, the V gene TRBV7-6; the D is unclear. The V gene's germline CDR1 is SGHVS and CDR2 FNYEAQ. This CDR3 is built from 14 residues. Trimming stripped 0 bases from V and 5 bases from J, with 10 bases between. The CDR3 here is CASSLARKGTEAFF. CDR3 DNA: TGTGCCAGCAGCTTAGCGAGGAAAGGGACTGAAGCTTTCTTT.

The chain employs TRBV12-3 or TRBV12-4 and TRBJ1-2; 8 bases map to TRBD1. V was pared by 5 bases and J by 6 bases, with 5 bases of the junction left unmatched. CDR3 length equals 13 residues. The CDR3 is CASSVMTGDGYTF. The DNA of the CDR3 is TGTGCCAGCAGTGTGATGACAGGGGATGGCTACACCTTC.

A word on this clonotype: One end of the junction varies from germline; a read error may be responsible. The V and J genes are TRBV6-5 and TRBJ2-3; no clear D gene. Germline CDR1 MNHEY, CDR2 SVGAGI. The CDR3 contains 13 residues. In DNA, the CDR3 is TGTGCCAGCAGTTACTCAAGTCGAGATGCGCAGTATTTT. Its protein is CASSYSSRDAQYF.

This clonotype was counted a few times. J is TRBJ2-7 and V is TRBV6-2 or TRBV6-3; D perhaps matches TRBD2 (5 bases). Germline loops: CDR1 MNHEY, CDR2 SVGEGT. Trimming left V 7 bases short and J 7 bases short, with 11 bases between. The CDR3 spans 11 residues. CDR3 amino acids: CASKDWEEQYF. As DNA, the CDR3 is TGTGCCAGCAAAGACTGGGAGGAGCAGTACTTC.

V gene TRBV27 combines with J gene TRBJ2-1, with D unresolved. Trimming shortened V by 2 bases and J by 9 bases, and 14 bases separated the two germline ends. CDR3 size: 14 residues. The germline CDR1 and CDR2 sequences are MNHEY and SMNVEV (reference sequence). CDR3 sequence: CASSLLAYPSEQFF. The CDR3 DNA follows: TGTGCCAGCAGTTTACTCGCGTACCCAAGTGAGCAGTTCTTC.

The sample holds a few counts of this clonotype. The chain links TRBV5-1 to TRBJ2-1; 10 positions match TRBD1. Losses at the gene ends were 6 bases for V and 1 base for J; bases not matched to a gene: 7. The CDR3 contains 16 residues. The germline V gene has CDR1 SGHRS and CDR2 YFSETQ. The DNA for the CDR3 is TGCGCCAGCACAAACCGGGACAGGGGTTCCTACAATGAGCAGTTCTTC. Protein sequence: CASTNRDRGSYNEQFF.

The chain uses TRBV4-1 and TRBJ2-4; no reliable D call. The end of the DNA fits TRBJ2-5 better, so the J call may be wrong. CDR1 is MGHRA, CDR2 YSYEKL, per germline. This CDR3 is built from 14 residues. CDR3 bases: TGCGCCAGCAGCCAAGAAGATATCACAGAGACCCAGTACTTC. It encodes CASSQEDITETQYF.

V gene TRBV27 combines with J gene TRBJ2-7, with 9 bases matching TRBD1. The CDR3 runs 16 residues. Unmatched junction bases numbered 14, after V lost 5 bases and J lost 6 bases. The germline V gene has CDR1 MNHEY and CDR2 SMNVEV (reference sequence). The CDR3 DNA reads TGTGCCAGCAGTGGGGGGACAGGGTATCCATTGGGCGAGCAGTACTTC. It is translated as CASSGGTGYPLGEQYF.

V usage is TRBV20-1 and J usage is TRBJ1-4, with D possibly being TRBD1 (5 bases). The germline V gene has CDR1 DFQATT and CDR2 SNEGSKA (reference sequence). V was cut by 7 bases and J by 8 bases, with 14 bases left in between. This CDR3 region has 12 residues. The CDR3 region is CSVADIYEKLFF. The CDR3 DNA is TGCAGTGTCGCGGACATCTACGAAAAACTGTTTTTT.

This clonotype showed up just a few times. This chain joins TRBV14 and TRBJ1-2, with 8 bases fitting TRBD1. Germline V gives CDR1 SGHDN, CDR2 FVKESK. V trimming: 3 bases; J trimming: 2 bases; junction bases outside the gene matches: 11. The length of the CDR3 is 17 residues. The CDR3 nucleotides read TGTGCCAGCAGCCATGCCCAAAAAACAGGGGGAAACTATGGCTACACCTTC. Protein product: CASSHAQKTGGNYGYTF.

The CDR3 DNA follows: TGTGCCAGCCAACAGGGATCTGGCGAGCAGTACTTC. It codes for CASQQGSGEQYF. V and J are TRBV28 and TRBJ2-4; D is perhaps TRBD1 (6 bases). The end of the DNA aligns better with TRBJ2-7, so the J call may be wrong. This CDR3 is built from 12 residues. CDR1 MDHEN and CDR2 SYDVKM come from the germline V gene.

The gene calls are TRBV6-2 or TRBV6-3 and TRBJ1-6, with 8 nucleotides matching TRBD1. Germline V lookup: CDR1 MNHEY, CDR2 SVGEGT. V trimming: 6 bases; J trimming: 9 bases; junction bases outside the gene matches: 7. This CDR3 has 14 residues. Written as DNA, the CDR3 is TGTGCCAGCAGCCGAGGACAGGGTGGTTCACCCCTCCACTTT. Protein product: CASSRGQGGSPLHF.

J is TRBJ1-2 and V is TRBV12-3 or TRBV12-4, with 7 positions matching TRBD1. The ends lost 6 bases at V and 7 bases at J; junction bases unmatched: 20. The CDR3 is 17 amino acids. The CDR3, as DNA: TGTGCCAGCAGGCAGCTCGTGCAGGGGGGAATTTTGGGTGGCTACACCTTC. Its protein is CASRQLVQGGILGGYTF.

The chain has TRBV9 and TRBJ1-2, with D possibly being TRBD1 (6 bases). This CDR3 comprises 15 residues. The V gene lost 4 bases and the J gene lost 5 bases, with 18 bases spanning the gap. CDR1 and CDR2 from the germline V gene are SGDLS and YYNGEE. This chain's CDR3 is CASSPDSPGAYGYTF. CDR3 nucleotides: TGTGCCAGCAGCCCGGACAGTCCGGGTGCATATGGCTACACCTTC.

This clonotype came up a few times. The CDR3 nucleotides read TGCAGTGCCAAAGCAGCCAGCCCCTACAATGAGCAGTACTTC. It is translated as CSAKAASPYNEQYF. The chain links TRBV20-1 to TRBJ2-1; D is unresolved. Gene TRBJ2-7 matches the end of the DNA better, so the J call may be wrong. Germline V lookup: CDR1 DFQATT, CDR2 SNEGSKA (reference sequence). The CDR3 has 14 amino acids.

In its sample, this clonotype was seen many times. The junction departs from germline at one end; a sequencing error may be responsible. The chain combines TRBV7-7 with TRBJ2-5; perhaps TRBD1 as D (5 bases). CDR1 and CDR2 from the germline V gene are SSHAT and FNYEAQ (reference sequence). The CDR3 is 13 amino acids. CDR3 residues: CASSITGGETQYF. As DNA, the CDR3 is TGTGCTAGCAGCATTACAGGTGGTGAGACCCAGTACTTC. Looking up the rest from reference TRBV7-7 and TRBJ2-5 gives the full variable domain: GAGVSQSPRYKVTKRGQDVTLRCDPISSHATLYWYQQALGQGPEFLTYFNYEAQPDKSGLPSDRFSAERPEGSISTLTIQRTEQRDSAMYRCASSITGGETQYFGPGTRLLVL.

There are a few counts of this clonotype. This chain joins TRBV29-1 and TRBJ1-4; D uncertain. Germline V gene sequence: CDR1 SQVTM, CDR2 ANQGSEA. The CDR3 runs to 18 residues. Between the trimmed V and J ends, which lost 0 bases and 0 bases, there was a span of 17 bases. CDR3 bases: TGCAGCGTTGAAGATCGCGACACCCACGAACCAACTAATGAAAAACTGTTTTTT. Protein: CSVEDRDTHEPTNEKLFF.

CDR3 region: CASRPIQGEGGYTF. The CDR3 nucleotides read TGTGCCAGTAGACCCATACAGGGTGAGGGGGGCTACACCTTC. The chain recombines TRBV19 with TRBJ1-2; D may be TRBD1 (6 bases). This CDR3 is built from 14 residues. The V and J ends lost 6 bases and 8 bases respectively, with 19 bases between them. The germline V gene has CDR1 LNHDA and CDR2 SQIVND (reference sequence).

The chain uses TRBV20-1 and TRBJ2-7, with D perhaps TRBD2 (6 bases). The CDR3 has 16 residues. Deletions cut 0 bases from V and 2 bases from J, with 17 bases between. Per the germline V gene, CDR1 is DFQATT and CDR2 is SNEGSKA (reference sequence). The CDR3 region has the DNA TGCAGTGCTAGAGATGCGCGGGGACCTGTAGCCTACGAGCAGTACTTC. It is translated as CSARDARGPVAYEQYF.

Regarding this clonotype: One junction end disagrees with the germline gene, perhaps due to a read error. V gene TRBV6-6 combines with J gene TRBJ1-6; no clear D. Germline values: CDR1 MNHNY, CDR2 SVGAGI (reference sequence). CDR3 length equals 16 residues. CDR3 residues: CAGRSHVQPYNSPLHF. In nucleotides, the CDR3 is TGTGCCGGCAGGAGCCACGTACAACCCTATAATTCACCCCTCCACTTT.